A selection of T cell receptor beta chains follows, all from one sample in a study of response to subunit inactivated influenza vaccine. One entry per CDR3 protein, called by TCRdb with MiXCR from the RT-PCR reads. Found here are hundreds of thousands of distinct CDR3 sequences, 14% of them singletons; the top ten hold roughly 7.2%. The specimen comprised PBMCs from blood, sampled around two weeks before vaccination. The source of these receptors is a man between 45 and 60 years old who received an inactivated influenza vaccine. Both conserved end residues are part of each CDR3. A D gene is named only where the DNA matches it firmly. Size is stated for part of the rows, as once, few or many counts, or as a class when the clone is expanded.

V gene,J gene,clone size,D gene,CDR3 DNA,CDR3 protein
TRBV12-3/TRBV12-4,TRBJ1-1,few,-,TGTGCCAGCAGTTTAGGGGGCGGAGGGGTTGACACTGAAGCTTTCTTT,CASSLGGGGVDTEAFF
TRBV20-1,TRBJ2-2,many,-,TGCAGTGCTAGTGGACTGAACACCGGGGAGCTGTTTTTT,CSASGLNTGELFF
TRBV7-7,TRBJ2-1,many,TRBD1,TGTGCCAGCAGCTCAAACAGGGGTAATGAGCAGTTCTTC,CASSSNRGNEQFF
TRBV15,TRBJ2-7,few,-,TGTGCCACCAGCCCGAGCGGGTCCAGCTCCTACGAGCAGTACTTC,CATSPSGSSSYEQYF
TRBV18,TRBJ1-4,-,-,TGTGCCAGCTCACCAGCGGTTGACTCGAATGAAAAACTGTTTTTT,CASSPAVDSNEKLFF
TRBV7-2,TRBJ2-1,few,-,TGTGCCAGCAGCTTAGAACGGGTGTCCGGGGCGCAGTTCTTC,CASSLERVSGAQFF
TRBV7-6,TRBJ1-5,many,TRBD1,TGTGCCAGCAGTTCGGACAGGAATCAGCCCCAGCATTTT,CASSSDRNQPQHF
TRBV19,TRBJ1-5,few,TRBD1,TGTGCCAGTAGTAAAGGGACAGGGAATCAGCCCCAGCATTTT,CASSKGTGNQPQHF
TRBV27,TRBJ2-2,many,-,TGTGCCAGCTCATCGTTCACCGGGGAGCTGTTTTTT,CASSSFTGELFF
TRBV7-9,TRBJ2-5,few,-,TGTGCCAGCAGCTTAGATTACAGGGTGTTGTCGGAGACCCAGTACTTC,CASSLDYRVLSETQYF
TRBV15,TRBJ2-5,few,-,TGTGCCACCAGCTCCCGGACAGAAGAGACCCAGTACTTC,CATSSRTEETQYF
TRBV4-3,TRBJ2-2,-,-,TGCGCCAGCAGCCAAGCAGGGACCGCTCACTTCGGGGAGCTGTTTTTT,CASSQAGTAHFGELFF
TRBV5-1,TRBJ2-5,many,-,TGTGCCAGCAGCTTCCAAGAGACCCAGTACTTC,CASSFQETQYF
TRBV24-1,TRBJ2-5,few,-,TGTGCCACCGGGGTAGGGAGGGGGTTCGGCCAAGAGACCCAGTACTTC,CATGVGRGFGQETQYF
TRBV28,TRBJ1-5,-,-,TGTGCCAGCAGTCCTCGGACATTTTATAGCAATCAGCCCCAGCATTTT,CASSPRTFYSNQPQHF
TRBV20-1,TRBJ1-6,few,-,TGCAGTGCTAGCCGAGGACAGTATAATTCACCCCTCCACTTT,CSASRGQYNSPLHF
TRBV2,TRBJ1-1,few,TRBD1,TGTGCCAGCACCCAGAGCAGGGGGCTCGGGAACACTGAAGCTTTCTTT,CASTQSRGLGNTEAFF
TRBV6-5,TRBJ1-6,-,TRBD1,TGTGCCAGCAGTTACTTCTCGGGACAGGGGAATAATTCACCCCTCCACTTT,CASSYFSGQGNNSPLHF
TRBV9,TRBJ2-3,-,-,TGTGCCAGCAGCGTAGGAAGGACTGGACTTCCCGATACGCAGTATTTT,CASSVGRTGLPDTQYF
TRBV10-1,TRBJ2-3,-,TRBD2,TGCGCCAGCGGACCCGGGACTAGCGGTGAAGATACGCAGTATTTT,CASGPGTSGEDTQYF
TRBV6-2/TRBV6-3,TRBJ2-1,-,-,TGTGCCAGCAGTCTGTTTACCGTCTCCTACAATGAGCAGTTCTTC,CASSLFTVSYNEQFF
TRBV7-2,TRBJ2-2,-,-,TGTGCCAGCAGCCCGCAGGGAAAGCTGTTTTTT,CASSPQGKLFF
TRBV4-2,TRBJ2-2,-,-,TGTGCCAGCAGCCAAGAATGGCTCCTCGGCGCCGGGGAGCTGTTTTTT,CASSQEWLLGAGELFF
TRBV4-3,TRBJ2-1,-,TRBD2,TGCGCCAGCAGCCAACGGGAGGGGTACTACAATGAGCAGTTCTTC,CASSQREGYYNEQFF
TRBV7-2,TRBJ2-1,few,-,TGTGCCAGCAGCTTAGCAGGCCGGAGAGGTGAGCAGTTCTTC,CASSLAGRRGEQFF
TRBV10-3,TRBJ2-3,-,TRBD2,TGTGCCATCAGTGAACTTTGGACTAGCGGGACCACAGATACGCAGTATTTT,CAISELWTSGTTDTQYF
TRBV6-2/TRBV6-3,TRBJ2-2,-,-,TGTGCCAGCAGTTACTTGGTCAACACCGGGGAGCTGTTTTTT,CASSYLVNTGELFF